This is a list of T cell receptor beta chains from one sample in a study of human T cells and chemical hapten exposure. One entry per CDR3 protein results from TCRdb running MiXCR on the RACE reads. The sample holds some 400,000 distinct CDR3 sequences, approximately 5.1% seen once. Source: whole blood, taken in connection with sensitization to the hapten diphenylcyclopropenone (DPC). These receptors were taken from a woman in her forties or fifties with alopecia areata. Some clones in this sample may be carry-over from other donors' samples. Both conserved end residues are part of each CDR3. Fields, in order: V gene, clone size, D gene, J gene, CDR3 protein, CDR3 DNA. The D gene is left open where the match is weak. Not every row has a clone size; where given, it reads once, few, many or a size class.

>TRBV24-1|many|-|TRBJ2-3
CATSARGGREKPTDTQYF
TGTGCCACCAGCGCCCGAGGAGGTCGTGAGAAACCCACAGATACGCAGTATTTT
>TRBV6-2/TRBV6-3|many|-|TRBJ2-1
CASSPDANEQFF
TGTGCCAGCAGCCCAGACGCAAATGAGCAGTTCTTC
>TRBV19|many|-|TRBJ2-2
CASSTPPAGELFF
TGTGCCAGTAGTACCCCGCCAGCCGGGGAGCTGTTTTTT
>TRBV27|few|-|TRBJ2-3
CASSLSRRGFSTDTQYF
TGTGCCAGCAGTTTATCGAGGAGAGGGTTTAGCACAGATACGCAGTATTTT
>TRBV6-1|many|-|TRBJ1-2
CASRRQNRVYGYTF
TGTGCCAGCAGGCGACAGAATCGGGTCTATGGCTACACCTTC
>TRBV12-3/TRBV12-4|many|-|TRBJ1-1
CASTPGHFLNTEAFF
TGTGCCAGCACTCCGGGACACTTCTTGAACACTGAAGCTTTCTTT
>TRBV6-5|many|-|TRBJ1-1
CASSPEGGRENTEAFF
TGTGCCAGCAGTCCAGAAGGTGGACGGGAGAACACTGAAGCTTTCTTT
>TRBV28|-|TRBD1|TRBJ1-1
CASSLLGRGRTEAFF
TGTGCCAGCAGTTTACTCGGCAGGGGGCGAACTGAAGCTTTCTTT
>TRBV6-6|-|TRBD1|TRBJ2-4
CASSDSRTGLAKNIQYF
TGTGCCAGCAGTGACTCCAGGACAGGGCTAGCCAAAAACATTCAGTACTTC
>TRBV6-2/TRBV6-3|-|TRBD1|TRBJ2-7
CASRRGTGASYEQYF
TGTGCCAGCAGGCGCGGGACAGGGGCCAGCTACGAGCAGTACTTC
>TRBV28|-|-|TRBJ2-7
CASSGRTPSYEQYF
TGTGCCAGCAGTGGCAGGACCCCATCCTACGAGCAGTACTTC
>TRBV20-1|few|TRBD2|TRBJ2-1
CSANRLAGSYNEQFF
TGCAGTGCTAACCGACTAGCGGGCTCCTACAATGAGCAGTTCTTC
>TRBV5-6|-|TRBD2|TRBJ2-1
CASSWTSGYLDEQFF
TGTGCCAGCAGCTGGACTAGCGGGTATCTCGATGAGCAGTTCTTC
>TRBV24-1|few|-|TRBJ1-1
CATSDPQGGGTEAFF
TGTGCCACCAGTGATCCCCAAGGGGGGGGGACTGAAGCTTTCTTT